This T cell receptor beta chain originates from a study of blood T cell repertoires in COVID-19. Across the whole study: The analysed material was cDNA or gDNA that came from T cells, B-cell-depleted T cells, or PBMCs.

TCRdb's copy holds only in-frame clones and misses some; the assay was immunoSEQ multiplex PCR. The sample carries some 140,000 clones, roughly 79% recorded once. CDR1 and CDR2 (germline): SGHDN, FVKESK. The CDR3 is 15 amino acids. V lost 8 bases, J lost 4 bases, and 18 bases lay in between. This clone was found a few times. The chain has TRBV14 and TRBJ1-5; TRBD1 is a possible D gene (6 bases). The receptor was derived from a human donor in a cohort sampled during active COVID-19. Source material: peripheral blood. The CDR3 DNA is TGTGCCAGCCGGAATGGAGGGGGGGATAATCAGCCCCAGCATTTT. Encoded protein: CASRNGGGDNQPQHF.